This T cell receptor beta chain was obtained from a study of blood T cell repertoires in COVID-19. Study information: PBMCs, B-cell-depleted T cells, or T cells were the source of the cDNA or gDNA that made up the material.

The germline V gene has CDR1 LGHNA and CDR2 YSLEER. V was shortened by 2 bases and J by 5 bases, with 11 bases between the two germline ends. This CDR3 comprises 14 residues. Those enrolled in Seattle joined during active infection and were followed longitudinally afterward. Original data processing: From reference gene primer amplification, estimates of nucleated cell counts were derived. Measured with immunoSEQ multiplex PCR; TCRdb has only the in-frame clones, and not every one. V and J calls plus clone size are reproduced from that table; the DNA served to infer D and trimming. There are about 170,000 clones in the sample; 84% occur only once, and 2.5% to 3% lies in the top ten.

The sequencing input was peripheral blood. The chain employs TRBV4-3 and TRBJ2-3; tentative D call: TRBD1 (6 bases). This TCR was recovered from a woman older than 75 with COVID-19, enrolled during active disease. The CDR3 spells CASSQQQGRDTQYF. The CDR3, as DNA: TGCGCCAGCAGCCAACAACAGGGTAGAGATACGCAGTATTTT.